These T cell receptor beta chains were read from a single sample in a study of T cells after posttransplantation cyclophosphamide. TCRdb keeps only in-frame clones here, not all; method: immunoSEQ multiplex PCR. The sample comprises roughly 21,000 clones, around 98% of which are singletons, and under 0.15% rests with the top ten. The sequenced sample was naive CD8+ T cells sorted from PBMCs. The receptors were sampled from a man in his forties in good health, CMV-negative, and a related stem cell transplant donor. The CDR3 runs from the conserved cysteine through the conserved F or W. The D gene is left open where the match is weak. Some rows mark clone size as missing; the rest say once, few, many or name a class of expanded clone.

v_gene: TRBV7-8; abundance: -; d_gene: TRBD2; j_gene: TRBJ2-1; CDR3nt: TGTGCCAGCAGCCCTAGCGGGAGCTCCTACAATGAGCAGTTCTTC; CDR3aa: CASSPSGSSYNEQFF
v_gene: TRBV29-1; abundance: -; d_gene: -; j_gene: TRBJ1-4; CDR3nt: TGCAGCGTTGGAAGCGAGTGGGGGCTAACTAATGAAAAACTGTTTTTT; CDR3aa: CSVGSEWGLTNEKLFF
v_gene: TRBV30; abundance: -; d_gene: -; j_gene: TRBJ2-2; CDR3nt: TGTGCCTGGAGAGGGGGAACCGGGGAGCTGTTTTTT; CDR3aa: CAWRGGTGELFF
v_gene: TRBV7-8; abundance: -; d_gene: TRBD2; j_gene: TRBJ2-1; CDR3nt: TGTGCCAGCAGCTTGCCGGGACTAACCTACAATGAGCAGTTCTTC; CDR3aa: CASSLPGLTYNEQFF
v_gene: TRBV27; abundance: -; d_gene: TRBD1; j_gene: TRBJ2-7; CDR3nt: TGTGCCAGCAGTTCCGGGACAGGGGTCGAGCAGTACTTC; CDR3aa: CASSSGTGVEQYF
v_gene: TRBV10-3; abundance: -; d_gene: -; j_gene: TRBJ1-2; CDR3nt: TGTGCCATCAGTGAAACTAGCGGGGCGCTGGGCTACACCTTC; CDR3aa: CAISETSGALGYTF
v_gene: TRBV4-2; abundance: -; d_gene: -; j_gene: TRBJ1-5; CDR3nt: TGTGCCAGCAGCCAAGACTTGGGCCAGCCCCAGCATTTT; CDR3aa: CASSQDLGQPQHF
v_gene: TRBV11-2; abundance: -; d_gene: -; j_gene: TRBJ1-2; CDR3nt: TGTGCCAGCAGCTACGCGGGGGGCTACACCTTC; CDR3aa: CASSYAGGYTF
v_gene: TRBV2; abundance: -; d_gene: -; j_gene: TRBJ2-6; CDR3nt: TGTGCCAGCAGTGACCTGAGGGGGGGGCAGAGCTCTGGGGCCAACGTCCTGACTTTC; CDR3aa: CASSDLRGGQSSGANVLTF
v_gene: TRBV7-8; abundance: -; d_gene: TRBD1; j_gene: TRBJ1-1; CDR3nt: TGTGCCAGCAGCCCCGGGACAGGGGAGTCTATGAACACTGAAGCTTTCTTT; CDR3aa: CASSPGTGESMNTEAFF
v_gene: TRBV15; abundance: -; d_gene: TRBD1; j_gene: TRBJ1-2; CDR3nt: TGTGCCACCAGCAGACCGGGACAGGGGTTTAGCGGCTACACCTTC; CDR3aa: CATSRPGQGFSGYTF
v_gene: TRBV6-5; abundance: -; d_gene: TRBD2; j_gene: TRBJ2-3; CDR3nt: TGTGCCAGCAGTCCGACTAGCGCTAGCACAGATACGCAGTATTTT; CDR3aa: CASSPTSASTDTQYF
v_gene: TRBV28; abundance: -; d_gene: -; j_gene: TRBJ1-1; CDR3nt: TGTGCCAGCAGTTTATCCAGGGGGAACACTGAAGCTTTCTTT; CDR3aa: CASSLSRGNTEAFF
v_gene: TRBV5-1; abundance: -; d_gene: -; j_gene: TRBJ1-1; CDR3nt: TGCGCCAGCAGCCTTCGACACCAGGACACTGAAGCTTTCTTT; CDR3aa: CASSLRHQDTEAFF
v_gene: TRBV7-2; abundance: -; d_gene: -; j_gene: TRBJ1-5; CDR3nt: TGTGCCAGCAGCTTAGCTGAGGAGCGGAGCAATCAGCCCCAGCATTTT; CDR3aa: CASSLAEERSNQPQHF
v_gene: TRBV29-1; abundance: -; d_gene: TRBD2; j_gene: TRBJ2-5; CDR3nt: TGCAGCGTTGAAGGATTAGCGGGAGGGCCGGAGACCCAGTACTTC; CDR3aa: CSVEGLAGGPETQYF
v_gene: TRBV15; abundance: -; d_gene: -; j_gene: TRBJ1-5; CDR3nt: TGTGCCACCAGCAGAGACCGGCAGGGCTACAATCAGCCCCAGCATTTT; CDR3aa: CATSRDRQGYNQPQHF
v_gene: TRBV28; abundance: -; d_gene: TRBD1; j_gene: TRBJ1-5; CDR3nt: TGTGCCAGCAGGGATCCCCTCCGGACAGGGAACAATCAGCCCCAGCACTTT; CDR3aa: CASRDPLRTGNNQPQHF
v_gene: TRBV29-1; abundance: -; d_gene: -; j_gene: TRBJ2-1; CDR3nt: TGCAGCGTTGGGAGAGACAATGAGCAGTTCTTC; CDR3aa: CSVGRDNEQFF
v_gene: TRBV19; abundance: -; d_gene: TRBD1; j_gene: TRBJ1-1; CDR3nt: TGTGCCAGTAGTTATCCCGGGACAGGGTCCTTCGCTGAAGCTTTCTTT; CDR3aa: CASSYPGTGSFAEAFF
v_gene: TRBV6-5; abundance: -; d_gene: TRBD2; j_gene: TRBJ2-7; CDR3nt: TGTGCCAGCAGTCCCCAGCGGGAGGCTTCCTACGAGCAGTACTTC; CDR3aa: CASSPQREASYEQYF
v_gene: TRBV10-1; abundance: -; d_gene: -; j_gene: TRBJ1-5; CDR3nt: TGCGCCAGCAGTGAGTTGAAAAGCCCCAATCAGCCCCAGCATTTT; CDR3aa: CASSELKSPNQPQHF
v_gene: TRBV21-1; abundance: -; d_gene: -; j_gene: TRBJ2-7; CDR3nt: TGTGCCAGCAGCGGCCGGACAGGGTACTTGACTCCAATCAACTACGAGCAGTACTTC; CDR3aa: CASSGRTGYLTPINYEQYF
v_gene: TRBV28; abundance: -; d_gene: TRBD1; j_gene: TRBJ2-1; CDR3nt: TGTGCCAGCAGTTTCGGACAGGGGGCCTACAATGAGCAGTTCTTC; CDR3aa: CASSFGQGAYNEQFF
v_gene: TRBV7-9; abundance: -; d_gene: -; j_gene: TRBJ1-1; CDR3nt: TGTGCCAGCAGCCCGCCGGGGATCGGGGGGGGCGGTGAGGCTTTCTTT; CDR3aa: CASSPPGIGGGGEAFF
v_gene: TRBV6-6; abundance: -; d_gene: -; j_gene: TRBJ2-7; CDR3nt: TGTGCCAGCAGTTCCACCAAACAGTACCGCTCCTACGAGCAGTACTTC; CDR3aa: CASSSTKQYRSYEQYF
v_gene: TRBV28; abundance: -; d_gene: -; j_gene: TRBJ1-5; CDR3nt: TGTGCCAGCAGTCTCACAGTTGACAATCAGCCCCAGCATTTT; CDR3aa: CASSLTVDNQPQHF
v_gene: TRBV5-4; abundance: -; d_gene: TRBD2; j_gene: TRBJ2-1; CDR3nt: TGTGCCAGCAGCTTGGTACTAGCGGGGGCCTACAATGAGCAGTTCTTC; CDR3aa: CASSLVLAGAYNEQFF
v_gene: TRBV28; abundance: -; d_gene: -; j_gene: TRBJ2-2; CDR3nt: TGTGCCAGCAGTTTAGGGAGACACGGGGAGCTGTTTTTT; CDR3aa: CASSLGRHGELFF
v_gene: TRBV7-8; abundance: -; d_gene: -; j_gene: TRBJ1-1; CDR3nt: TGTGCCAGCAGCTTGGGGCAGGTAGTCTTTTCGGGGGAGAACACTGAAGCTTTCTTT; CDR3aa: CASSLGQVVFSGENTEAFF
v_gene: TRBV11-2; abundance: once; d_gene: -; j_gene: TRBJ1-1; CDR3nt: TGTGCCACCCGGCTGTGGGGCTCCAGCACTGAAGCTTTCTTT; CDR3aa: CATRLWGSSTEAFF
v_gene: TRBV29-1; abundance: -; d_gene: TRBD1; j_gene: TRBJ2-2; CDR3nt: TGCAGCGTTGAAGAACAGGGGGCAGGAACCGGGGAGCTGTTTTTT; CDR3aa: CSVEEQGAGTGELFF
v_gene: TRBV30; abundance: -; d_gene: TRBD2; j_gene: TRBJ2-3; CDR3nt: TGTGCCTGGACTAGCGGGAGAACAGATACGCAGTATTTT; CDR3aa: CAWTSGRTDTQYF
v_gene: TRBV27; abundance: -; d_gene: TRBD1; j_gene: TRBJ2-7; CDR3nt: TGTGCCACACTCCCTCCGGACAGGGGAGCCCACGAGCAGTACTTC; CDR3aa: CATLPPDRGAHEQYF
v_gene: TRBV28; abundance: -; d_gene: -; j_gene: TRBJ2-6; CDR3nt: TGTGCCAGCAGTGTACTTAGTTTCGGGGCCAACGTCCTGACTTTC; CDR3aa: CASSVLSFGANVLTF
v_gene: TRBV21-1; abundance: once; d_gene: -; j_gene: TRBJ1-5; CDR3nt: TGTGCCAGCAGCAAAGAAGGCGGGGACTGTAACCAGCCCCAGCATTTT; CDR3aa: CASSKEGGDCNQPQHF
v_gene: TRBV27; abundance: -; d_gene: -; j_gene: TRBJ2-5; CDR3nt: TGTGCCAGCAGTTTATGGGCCGGTTTTGAGACCCAGTACTTC; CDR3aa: CASSLWAGFETQYF